The 28 T cell receptor beta chains reported below all come from one sample, sequenced in a study of shared clonotypes between healthy human individuals. Assay: immunoSEQ multiplex PCR; the TCRdb copy retains only in-frame clones and omits some. The sample carries about 680,000 clones, approximately 74% recorded once. Sequenced sample: memory CD4+ T cells sorted from blood. Stated subset: CD45RA-negative fraction. These receptor sequences come from a woman in her twenties or thirties in good health.

This clone was seen more than once but under ten times. The V call is TRBV28, the J call TRBJ1-5; 10 nucleotides agree with TRBD1. The ends lost 6 bases at V and 0 bases at J; junction bases unmatched: 8. CDR1 and CDR2 from the germline V gene are MDHEN and SYDVKM. This CDR3 region has 17 residues. The CDR3 DNA follows: TGTGCCAGCAGAATCGGACAGGGGGGCTATAGCAATCAGCCCCAGCATTTT. Its protein is CASRIGQGGYSNQPQHF.

The sample holds a few counts of this clone. CDR3 DNA sequence: TGTGCCAGCAGCTTGACTAGCGGGAGGAATGAGCAGTTCTTC. As protein: CASSLTSGRNEQFF. The V gene is TRBV2, the J gene TRBJ2-1; 13 nucleotides align to TRBD2. This CDR3 contains 14 residues. CDR1 is SNHLY, CDR2 FYNNEI, per germline. J lost 7 bases, V lost 6 bases, and 3 bases had no gene match. The variable domain in full, with the rest retrieved from reference TRBV2 and TRBJ2-1, is EPEVTQTPSHQVTQMGQEVILRCVPISNHLYFYWYRQILGQKVEFLVSFYNNEISEKSEIFDDQFSVERPDGSNFTLKIRSTKLEDSAMYFCASSLTSGRNEQFFGPGTRLTVL.

V and J are TRBV6-5 and TRBJ1-1; D remains unclear. Germline V gene sequence: CDR1 MNHEY, CDR2 SVGAGI. V was clipped by 2 bases and J by 0 bases, with 7 bases between them. The CDR3 spans 14 residues. This CDR3 is CASSYEQLNTEAFF. CDR3 nucleotides: TGTGCCAGCAGTTACGAACAGCTGAACACTGAAGCTTTCTTT.

This chain links TRBV6-1 with TRBJ2-3; the match to TRBD1 covers 8 bases. V was pared by 1 base and J by 6 bases, with 9 bases of the junction left unmatched. Per the germline V gene, CDR1 is MNHNS and CDR2 is SASEGT. The CDR3 consists of 16 residues. CDR3 in DNA: TGTGCCAGCAGTGAAGTTCTAGGACAGGGAACTGATACGCAGTATTTT. It codes for CASSEVLGQGTDTQYF.

This rearrangement joins TRBV21-1 to TRBJ2-7. TRBV21-1 is a recognized pseudogene. CDR3 size: 14 residues. CDR3 sequence reads: CASSTRARSYEQYF. CDR3 DNA: TGTGCCAGCAGCACTAGGGCTAGAAGTTACGAGCAGTACTTC.

The chain employs TRBV5-4 and TRBJ2-2, with TRBD1 matching over 11 bases. J was trimmed by 6 bases and V by 4 bases; bases with no gene match: 5. Germline V gene sequence: CDR1 SGHNT, CDR2 YYREEE (reference sequence). The CDR3 runs to 15 residues. In DNA, the CDR3 is TGTGCCAGCAGCCGGGACAGGGGGTATCCCGGGGAGCTGTTTTTT. Translated: CASSRDRGYPGELFF.

This clone was seen only a few times. The V call is TRBV19, the J call TRBJ1-5; maybe TRBD1 (5 bases). The CDR3 length is 17 residues. Germline V CDR1 and CDR2: LNHDA, SQIVND (reference sequence). Trimming shortened V by 8 bases and J by 0 bases, and 20 bases separated the two germline ends. The CDR3: CASLAFRGVNSNQPQHF. CDR3 DNA sequence: TGTGCCAGTCTCGCGTTCCGGGGGGTCAATAGCAATCAGCCCCAGCATTTT.

The chain couples TRBV11-2 to TRBJ2-3; possibly TRBD2 for D (5 bases). The CDR3 is 14 amino acids. Germline CDR1 reads SGHAT; CDR2 reads FQNNGV. V was clipped by 3 bases and J by 1 base, with 8 bases between them. The DNA of the CDR3 is TGTGCCAGCAGCTTCGGGGTCGGCACAGATACGCAGTATTTT. Translated, it gives CASSFGVGTDTQYF.

This clone was found a few times. V gene TRBV5-1 combines with J gene TRBJ2-5, with 15 bases identical to TRBD2. Germline CDR1 reads SGHRS; CDR2 reads YFSETQ. Trimming at V came to 5 bases and at J to 5 bases, leaving 7 bases not matched to a gene. This CDR3 is 16 amino acids long. CDR3 nucleotides: TGCGCCAGCAGACTTTGGACTAGCGGGAGGGCGGAGACCCAGTACTTC. Translated, it gives CASRLWTSGRAETQYF.

The chain combines TRBV27 with TRBJ1-2; TRBD1 is a possible D gene (6 bases). Germline V gives CDR1 MNHEY, CDR2 SMNVEV (reference sequence). The CDR3 sequence is 14 residues long. V was trimmed by 3 bases and J by 8 bases, leaving 16 bases between them. CDR3 DNA sequence: TGTGCCAGCAGTTTTCTTGGGGGCGCCGGCGGCTACACCTTC. As protein: CASSFLGGAGGYTF.

The V and J genes are TRBV5-1 and TRBJ2-1; 12 nucleotides align to TRBD2. Trimming at V came to 0 bases and at J to 8 bases, leaving 3 bases not matched to a gene. Germline CDR1 reads SGHRS; CDR2 reads YFSETQ. The length of the CDR3 is 15 residues. The CDR3 here is CASSLDTSGRYEQFF. For the CDR3, the DNA is TGCGCCAGCAGCTTGGATACTAGCGGGAGGTATGAGCAGTTCTTC.

The chain couples TRBV19 to TRBJ2-1; weak D call: TRBD2 (6 bases). Germline values: CDR1 LNHDA, CDR2 SQIVND (reference sequence). The CDR3 is 12 residues long. Trimming cost V 7 bases and J 7 bases, with 11 bases left between them. The CDR3 nucleotides are TGTGCCAGTACCGGGACTCCGAATGAGCAGTTCTTC. It is translated as CASTGTPNEQFF.

Comment on this clone: At one end the junction does not follow the germline gene, possibly because of a read error. The chain combines TRBV6-6 with TRBJ2-7, with TRBD2 matching 8 bases. CDR1 and CDR2 from the germline V gene are MNHNY and SVGAGI (reference sequence). The CDR3 sequence is 15 residues long. The CDR3 nucleotides read TGTGCCATCAGTGACCTTAGCGGGACTTCCTACGAGCAGTACTTC. This translates into CAISDLSGTSYEQYF.

In this sample, this clone turned up once. The chain is built from TRBV5-1 and TRBJ2-2; D might be TRBD1 or TRBD2, each matching 6 bases. V was pared by 7 bases and J by 3 bases, with 13 bases between. Germline assignment: CDR1 SGHRS and CDR2 YFSETQ. The CDR3 is made up of 14 amino acids. CDR3 amino acids: CASRDRGDTGELFF. The CDR3 DNA reads TGCGCCAGCCGAGATAGGGGGGACACCGGGGAGCTGTTTTTT.

The chain couples TRBV9 to TRBJ2-1; perhaps TRBD2 as D (5 bases). This CDR3 region has 12 residues. V lost 7 bases to trimming and J lost 10 bases, with 15 bases between them. CDR1 is SGDLS, CDR2 YYNGEE, per germline. CDR3 bases: TGTGCCAGCTGCCCGGGCCCTAGCGAGCAGTTCTTC. Its translation: CASCPGPSEQFF. Complete variable domain (other parts from reference TRBV9 and TRBJ2-1): DSGVTQTPKHLITATGQRVTLRCSPRSGDLSVYWYQQSLDQGLQFLIQYYNGEERAKGNILERFSAQQFPDLHSELNLSSLELGDSALYFCASCPGPSEQFFGPGTRLTVL.

V gene TRBV7-9 combines with J gene TRBJ2-1; 7 bases agree with TRBD2. CDR1 and CDR2 from the germline V gene are SEHNR and FQNEAQ (reference sequence). Unmatched junction bases numbered 9, after V lost 5 bases and J lost 5 bases. This CDR3 spans 15 amino acids. The CDR3 region has the DNA TGTGCCAGCAGCCGCGTGGCTAGCGGTCACAATGAGCAGTTCTTC. Protein sequence: CASSRVASGHNEQFF. The whole variable domain, remainder taken from reference TRBV7-9 and TRBJ2-1, is DTGVSQNPRHKITKRGQNVTFRCDPISEHNRLYWYRQTLGQGPEFLTYFQNEAQLEKSRLLSDRFSAERPKGSFSTLEIQRTEQGDSAMYLCASSRVASGHNEQFFGPGTRLTVL.

This clone was recorded a few times. V usage is TRBV5-4 and J usage is TRBJ2-7; no firm D call. This CDR3 has 15 amino acids. Trimming took 4 bases from V and 8 from J, leaving 22 bases between them. CDR1 is SGHNT and CDR2 is YYREEE in the germline V gene (reference sequence). CDR3 sequence: CASSPNIGSVGKQYF. Here the CDR3 DNA reads TGTGCCAGCAGCCCCAATATCGGCAGCGTTGGCAAGCAGTACTTC.

The chain links TRBV6-5 to TRBJ2-1, with 11 bases identical to TRBD2. The CDR3 runs 16 residues. Germline V gene lookup returns CDR1 MNHEY and CDR2 SVGAGI. The V segment lost 0 bases and the J segment 7 bases; nucleotides outside the gene matches: 5. The CDR3 DNA reads TGTGCCAGCAGTTACTCGAAGACTAGCGGGATAAATGAGCAGTTCTTC. Its translation is CASSYSKTSGINEQFF.

This rearrangement joins TRBV19 to TRBJ1-2; no definite D call. Trimming cost V 7 bases and J 3 bases, with 9 bases left between them. CDR1 and CDR2 (germline): LNHDA, SQIVND (reference sequence). This CDR3 has 12 residues. The CDR3 nucleotides are TGTGCCAGTAACAGAAGAGACTATGGCTACACCTTC. It is translated as CASNRRDYGYTF.

V gene TRBV7-3 combines with J gene TRBJ2-1, with a weak D call TRBD2 (6 bases). V was clipped by 2 bases and J by 4 bases, with 12 bases between them. Germline loops: CDR1 SGHTA, CDR2 FQGTGA. The CDR3 has 15 amino acids. CDR3 loop: CASSLVPGGYNEQFF. The CDR3 nucleotides are TGTGCCAGCAGCTTAGTTCCCGGGGGTTACAATGAGCAGTTCTTC.

This chain connects TRBV5-4 to TRBJ2-5, with D perhaps matching TRBD2 (6 bases). The germline gives CDR1 SGHNT, CDR2 YYREEE (reference sequence). The CDR3 loop spans 14 amino acids. Trimming cost V 4 bases and J 2 bases, with 12 bases left between them. CDR3 amino acids: CASSPGLRQETQYF. Here the CDR3 DNA reads TGTGCCAGCAGCCCGGGACTCAGACAAGAGACCCAGTACTTC.

On this clone itself: This CDR3 is also generated by other DNA sequences in the sample. The chain links TRBV2 to TRBJ2-7, with a tentative D call TRBD2 (5 bases). The CDR3 is made up of 12 amino acids. Per germline, CDR1 SNHLY and CDR2 FYNNEI. Trimming pared 2 bases from V and 7 bases from J, leaving 9 bases between. The CDR3 nucleotides read TGTGCCAGCAGTGAACGCCGGGGTGAGCAGTACTTC. Translation gives CASSERRGEQYF.

The rearrangement joins TRBV7-3 to TRBJ2-7, with D perhaps TRBD1 (6 bases). Trimming took 5 bases from V and 4 from J, leaving 18 bases between them. The CDR3 has 15 residues. Per germline, CDR1 SGHTA and CDR2 FQGTGA. CDR3 DNA: TGTGCCAGCAGCGAATATACAGGGATCCAATACGAGCAGTACTTC. This gives the protein CASSEYTGIQYEQYF.

J is TRBJ2-3 and V is TRBV28; no clear D. V dropped 1 base and J dropped 6 bases, with 11 bases sitting between them. Germline CDR1 MDHEN, CDR2 SYDVKM. The CDR3 length is 14 residues. CDR3 coding DNA: TGTGCCAGCAGTTTATCCCGTCCGTTGGATACGCAGTATTTT. As protein: CASSLSRPLDTQYF.

Regarding this clone: The sample has other DNA sequences that encode this CDR3 too. The gene calls are TRBV5-1 and TRBJ2-1, with 7 bases lining up with TRBD2. There are 14 residues in the CDR3. The ends lost 4 bases at V and 2 bases at J; junction bases unmatched: 3. In germline, CDR1 is SGHRS, CDR2 YFSETQ. The CDR3 loop reads CASSPGLPYNEQFF. DNA for the CDR3: TGCGCCAGCAGCCCGGGACTACCCTACAATGAGCAGTTCTTC.

Regarding this clone: At the DNA level, this CDR3 is encoded by other sequences in the same sample as well. J is TRBJ2-7 and V is TRBV5-8, with D tentatively TRBD1 or TRBD2 (5 bases each). Germline CDR1 is SGHTS and CDR2 is YDEGEE. V was clipped by 4 bases and J by 6 bases, with 14 bases between them. CDR3 length: 13 amino acids. The CDR3 region is CASSLGDPSEQYF. The CDR3 DNA is TGTGCCAGCAGCCTGGGGGATCCAAGCGAGCAGTACTTC.

This chain uses TRBV28 with TRBJ1-1; the D is unclear. Germline CDR1 is MDHEN and CDR2 is SYDVKM. The CDR3 runs 15 residues. Trimming removed 6 bases from V and 6 bases from J, with 20 bases in between. In nucleotides, the CDR3 is TGTGCCAGCAGCCGAGTCTTCGTGGGTCTTGCTGAAGCTTTCTTT. This encodes CASSRVFVGLAEAFF. Drawing the rest from reference TRBV28 and TRBJ1-1, the complete variable domain is DVKVTQSSRYLVKRTGEKVFLECVQDMDHENMFWYRQDPGLGLRLIYFSYDVKMKEKGDIPEGYSVSREKKERFSLILESASTNQTSMYLCASSRVFVGLAEAFFGQGTRLTVV.

The gene calls are TRBV4-1 and TRBJ2-2; D call uncertain. Trimming cost V 1 base and J 6 bases, with 6 bases left between them. Per the germline V gene, CDR1 is MGHRA and CDR2 is YSYEKL. The CDR3 runs to 13 residues. CDR3 loop: CASSQAPPGELFF. DNA of the CDR3: TGCGCCAGCAGCCAAGCCCCCCCCGGGGAGCTGTTTTTT.